What follows are 28 T cell receptor beta chains derived from one specimen sequenced in a study of blood T cells in healthy people across ages (dated by TCRdb to 2015 to 2017). The receptor library was made with 5' RACE. The data were produced on an Illumina HiSeq 2500. A second PCR of roughly 6 to 12 cycles was run with a J-beta primer mix and a sample-barcoded 5' primer. TCRdb reran the public reads through fastp at Q25 and MiXCR, keeping productive beta chains. Every distinct CDR3 protein forms one entry, paired with its most common genes and DNA. This sample gives hundreds of thousands of distinct CDR3 sequences in total; 25% to 30% of them show up just once. 17% of the sample is held by the ten biggest clonotypes. Specimen: blood. The receptors come from a woman aged 80 or older in good health.

The chain uses TRBV7-2 and TRBJ2-5; tentative D call: TRBD2 (5 bases). This CDR3 has 15 amino acids. CDR1 is SGHTA and CDR2 is FQGNSA in the germline V gene. Trimming stripped 2 bases from V and 3 bases from J, with 13 bases between. The CDR3 bases are TGTGCCAGCAGCTTATCCTGGGTGAGGGAAGAGACCCAGTACTTC. Its protein product is CASSLSWVREETQYF.

This rearrangement joins TRBV20-1 to TRBJ1-1, with D tentatively TRBD1 (5 bases). Between the trimmed V and J ends, which lost 8 bases and 0 bases, there was a span of 13 bases. Germline loops: CDR1 DFQATT, CDR2 SNEGSKA (reference sequence). The CDR3 extends over 13 amino acids. The CDR3 DNA is TGCAGTACTAAAGGGGCGTTGAACACTGAAGCTTTCTTT. Its protein is CSTKGALNTEAFF.

This clonotype was counted at least ten times. The chain recombines TRBV30 with TRBJ2-5; D may be TRBD1 or TRBD2 (6 bases each). This CDR3 has 14 amino acids. Trimming removed 1 base from V and 9 bases from J, with 18 bases in between. Germline V gene sequence: CDR1 GTSNPN, CDR2 SVGIG (reference sequence). The CDR3 DNA reads TGTGCCTGGAGTGCGTCGGGGGCCGGAGTGGCCCAGTACTTC. Protein: CAWSASGAGVAQYF.

The V and J genes are TRBV29-1 and TRBJ2-7; maybe TRBD2 (5 bases). V shed 4 bases and J shed 3 bases, with 13 bases lying between them. The CDR3 runs to 13 residues. From germline, CDR1 is SQVTM and CDR2 ANQGSEA. CDR3 protein: CSVARGLNYEQYF. The CDR3 DNA reads TGCAGCGTTGCTAGAGGACTCAACTACGAGCAGTACTTC.

This clonotype was seen a handful of times. The chain joins TRBV5-6 to TRBJ2-7; a possible D gene is TRBD1 (6 bases). The CDR3 loop spans 14 amino acids. V lost 3 bases and J lost 2, with 12 bases in between. Germline CDR1 is SGHDT and CDR2 is YYEEEE. CDR3 sequence: CASSWGPLAYEQYF. The DNA of the CDR3 is TGTGCCAGCAGCTGGGGGCCGTTGGCCTACGAGCAGTACTTC.

This clonotype was counted many times. V usage is TRBV4-3 and J usage is TRBJ2-3; 8 bases are shared with TRBD2. The junction had 11 bases not matched to a gene; V was cut back by 4 bases and J by 14 bases. Per the germline V gene, CDR1 is LGHNA and CDR2 is YSLEER. The CDR3 length is 13 residues. In DNA form, the CDR3 reads TGCGCCAGCAGCCCCCTAGCCAGCGGGGGCCGGTATTTT. Its translation: CASSPLASGGRYF.

This clonotype occurred many times. The chain employs TRBV20-1 and TRBJ1-2, with D maybe TRBD1 (5 bases). Germline V gene data show CDR1 as DFQATT and CDR2 as SNEGSKA (reference sequence). V lost 6 bases and J lost 1, with 15 bases in between. The CDR3 contains 14 residues. The CDR3 region is CSAQPKTVNYGYTF. The CDR3 nucleotides are TGCAGTGCGCAGCCGAAGACAGTTAACTATGGCTACACCTTC.

This clonotype was counted between two and nine times. J is TRBJ1-2 and V is TRBV5-1; D is uncertain. Trimming left V 0 bases short and J 7 bases short, with 16 bases between. The CDR3 contains 15 residues. Germline assignment: CDR1 SGHRS and CDR2 YFSETQ. This chain's CDR3 is CASSLADRTFSGYTF. The CDR3 DNA sequence: TGCGCCAGCAGCTTGGCGGACCGAACGTTTTCTGGCTACACCTTC.

Turning to this clonotype: Possible read error: a much larger clone is one base away. The chain has TRBV20-1 and TRBJ1-5, with D uncertain. The CDR3 sequence is 13 residues long. CDR1 is DFQATT and CDR2 is SNEGSKA in the germline V gene (reference sequence). This CDR3 is CSAQTDSNQPRHF. CDR3 DNA sequence: TGCAGTGCACAGACGGATAGCAATCAGCCCCGGCATTTT.

For this clonotype: This clone may be a read error of a much larger clone one base away. The V and J genes are TRBV20-1 and TRBJ2-5; D unresolved. The DNA matches TRBJ2-1 better at its end, which makes the J call doubtful. The length of the CDR3 is 11 residues. Per germline, CDR1 DFQATT and CDR2 SNEGSKA (reference sequence). As DNA, the CDR3 is TGCAGTCCAAGGGCCCAAGAGACCCAGTTCTTC. Its protein is CSPRAQETQFF.

This clonotype was observed many times. A junction boundary mismatches the germline segment, possibly from a read error. The rearrangement links TRBV12-3 or TRBV12-4 to TRBJ2-1; TRBD2 matches at 11 bases. The CDR3 spans 17 residues. The CDR3 nucleotides read TGTGCCAGCAGTCTAGCGGGGGGCTTTAGCTCCTACAATGAGCAGTTCTTC. Its protein product is CASSLAGGFSSYNEQFF.

CDR3 loop: CASRDSAGPEAFF. The CDR3 coding sequence is TGTGCCAGCAGGGACAGCGCAGGGCCTGAAGCTTTCTTT. The gene calls are TRBV12-3 or TRBV12-4 and TRBJ1-1; possibly TRBD1 for D (6 bases). V was trimmed by 6 bases and J by 6 bases, leaving 14 bases between them. The CDR3 is 13 residues long.

This clonotype occurred once. The chain is built from TRBV6-5 and TRBJ1-2; 9 bases are shared with TRBD1. The trim removed 2 bases at V and 8 bases at J, leaving 6 bases unmatched. The CDR3 is 14 amino acids. The germline V gene has CDR1 MNHEY and CDR2 SVGAGI. The CDR3 DNA reads as TGTGCCAGCAGTTACACAGGGGGCGCTTTCGGCTACACCTTC. Translation: CASSYTGGAFGYTF.

The chain couples TRBV7-9 to TRBJ2-1; 7 bases are a match to TRBD2. This CDR3 spans 15 amino acids. Unmatched junction bases numbered 11, after V lost 4 bases and J lost 8 bases. The V gene's germline CDR1 is SEHNR and CDR2 FQNEAQ (reference sequence). CDR3 sequence: CASSSGGRAFYEQFF. As DNA, the CDR3 is TGTGCCAGCAGCTCTGGAGGGAGGGCCTTCTATGAGCAGTTCTTC.

The CDR3 DNA sequence: TGCAGTGCTAGAGCTGGGAGGGAAGAGACCCAGTACTTC. Its protein is CSARAGREETQYF. J is TRBJ2-4 and V is TRBV20-1; 7 bases agree with TRBD2. The J call may be wrong; the DNA end is better matched by TRBJ2-5. From germline, CDR1 is DFQATT and CDR2 SNEGSKA (reference sequence). This CDR3 comprises 13 residues.

The J gene is TRBJ2-2, the V gene TRBV7-9; D call uncertain. Looked up from germline, CDR1 is SEHNR and CDR2 is FQNEAQ (reference sequence). The CDR3 loop spans 13 amino acids. Trimming shortened V by 6 bases and J by 4 bases, and 9 bases separated the two germline ends. This CDR3 is CASRPPGTGELFF. For the CDR3, the DNA is TGTGCCAGCAGACCCCCAGGCACCGGGGAGCTGTTTTTT. The full variable domain, its missing parts supplied by reference TRBV7-9 and TRBJ2-2, is DTGVSQNPRHKITKRGQNVTFRCDPISEHNRLYWYRQTLGQGPEFLTYFQNEAQLEKSRLLSDRFSAERPKGSFSTLEIQRTEQGDSAMYLCASRPPGTGELFFGEGSRLTVL.

This clonotype was observed many times. V usage is TRBV3-1 and J usage is TRBJ2-1, with 8 bases aligning to TRBD1. Unmatched junction bases numbered 7, after V lost 3 bases and J lost 6 bases. CDR3 size: 15 residues. CDR1 is LGHDT and CDR2 is YNNKEL in the germline V gene (reference sequence). CDR3 bases: TGTGCCAGCAGCCAGTTGGGGACAGGCCTCAATGAGCAGTTCTTC. Translation gives CASSQLGTGLNEQFF.

This clonotype was observed many times. The rearrangement joins TRBV29-1 to TRBJ2-2, with 7 bases identical to TRBD1. V lost 6 bases and J lost 5; bases outside the gene matches: 9. Germline CDR1 and CDR2: SQVTM and ANQGSEA. CDR3 size: 14 residues. As DNA, the CDR3 is TGCAGCGTCCAATACAGGGGAAGAACCGGGGAGCTGTTTTTT. This sequence encodes CSVQYRGRTGELFF.

V gene TRBV12-3 or TRBV12-4 combines with J gene TRBJ2-1, with 16 bases fitting TRBD2. V was pared by 3 bases and J by 7 bases, with 12 bases of the junction left unmatched. The length of the CDR3 is 19 residues. The CDR3 coding sequence is TGTGCCAGCAGTTTTGGGACTAGCGGGAGGGCCTGGCTAGTAAATGAGCAGTTCTTC. Translating it yields CASSFGTSGRAWLVNEQFF.

This clonotype was picked up a small number of times. One junction end disagrees with the germline gene, perhaps due to a read error. The rearrangement uses TRBV12-3 or TRBV12-4 and TRBJ1-1, with a tentative D call TRBD1 (6 bases). This CDR3 has 17 residues. CDR3 in DNA: TGTGCCAGCAGTTTAGTTGTTTTGGCAGGGGTATACACTGAAGTTTTCTTT. This gives the protein CASSLVVLAGVYTEVFF.

The chain combines TRBV7-2 with TRBJ2-2; possibly TRBD1 for D (7 bases). CDR1 and CDR2 (germline): SGHTA, FQGNSA. CDR3 length: 16 residues. Trimming shortened V by 6 bases and J by 4 bases, and 18 bases separated the two germline ends. The CDR3 protein is CASSFQGDSRTGELFF. The CDR3 region has the DNA TGTGCCAGCAGTTTTCAGGGGGACTCCCGCACCGGGGAGCTGTTTTTT.

This clonotype showed up many times. V and J are TRBV12-3 or TRBV12-4 and TRBJ2-3, with D hard to call. This CDR3 is 15 amino acids long. Trimming took 2 bases from V and 3 from J, leaving 12 bases between them. In DNA form, the CDR3 reads TGTGCCAGCAGTTTAAAGGGTTTCGGGACAGATACGCAGTATTTT. It codes for CASSLKGFGTDTQYF.

Only a few counts were recorded for this clonotype. This rearrangement joins TRBV27 to TRBJ1-6, with D unclear. CDR1 is MNHEY, CDR2 SMNVEV, per germline (reference sequence). This CDR3 has 17 residues. Trimming took off 0 bases at V and 10 bases at J, with 19 bases between the two ends. The CDR3 sequence is CASSLSDPLRLGSPLHF. DNA of the CDR3: TGTGCCAGCAGTTTATCGGACCCCCTCAGACTAGGCTCACCCCTCCACTTT.

This clonotype appeared a few times. V and J are TRBV7-8 and TRBJ1-2; 9 bases line up with TRBD1. The V segment lost 7 bases and the J segment 11 bases; nucleotides outside the gene matches: 11. The germline CDR1 and CDR2 sequences are SGHVS and FQNEAQ. The CDR3 has 13 amino acids. DNA of the CDR3: TGTGCCAGCACCCCCGGACAGGGGAGCGGATACACCTTC. As protein: CASTPGQGSGYTF.

The chain joins TRBV5-6 to TRBJ2-1; D is perhaps TRBD1 or TRBD2 (5 bases each). CDR3 length: 13 residues. Germline CDR1 reads SGHDT; CDR2 reads YYEEEE. The V gene lost 3 bases and the J gene lost 10 bases, with 14 bases spanning the gap. CDR3 residues: CASSSMSGSEQFF. In DNA, the CDR3 is TGTGCCAGCAGCTCGATGTCAGGGAGCGAGCAGTTCTTC.

This clonotype has just a few counts. The gene calls are TRBV4-1 and TRBJ1-5; D gene ambiguous. Trimming removed 0 bases from V and 0 bases from J, with 12 bases in between. Germline loops: CDR1 MGHRA, CDR2 YSYEKL. The CDR3 extends over 17 amino acids. CDR3 sequence: CASSQELADYSNQPQHF. The CDR3 DNA is TGCGCCAGCAGCCAAGAACTTGCAGACTATAGCAATCAGCCCCAGCATTTT.

The table lists this clonotype with many counts. The rearrangement links TRBV3-1 to TRBJ2-3, with a possible D match to TRBD2 (6 bases). Germline CDR1 reads LGHDT; CDR2 reads YNNKEL (reference sequence). The V end was cut by 4 bases, the J end by 2 bases, with 10 bases between. CDR3 size: 14 residues. The CDR3 is CASSPRGITDTQYF. CDR3 nucleotide sequence: TGTGCCAGCAGCCCACGGGGGATCACAGATACGCAGTATTTT.

This clonotype was found many times. V gene TRBV27 combines with J gene TRBJ1-4; 7 bases align to TRBD1. The junction had 8 bases not matched to a gene; V was cut back by 4 bases and J by 0 bases. Germline-derived CDR1 and CDR2 are MNHEY and SMNVEV (reference sequence). There are 17 residues in the CDR3. CDR3 sequence (DNA): TGTGCCAGCAGTTGGGGACAGCCCGATGCAACTAATGAAAAACTGTTTTTT. Its protein product is CASSWGQPDATNEKLFF.